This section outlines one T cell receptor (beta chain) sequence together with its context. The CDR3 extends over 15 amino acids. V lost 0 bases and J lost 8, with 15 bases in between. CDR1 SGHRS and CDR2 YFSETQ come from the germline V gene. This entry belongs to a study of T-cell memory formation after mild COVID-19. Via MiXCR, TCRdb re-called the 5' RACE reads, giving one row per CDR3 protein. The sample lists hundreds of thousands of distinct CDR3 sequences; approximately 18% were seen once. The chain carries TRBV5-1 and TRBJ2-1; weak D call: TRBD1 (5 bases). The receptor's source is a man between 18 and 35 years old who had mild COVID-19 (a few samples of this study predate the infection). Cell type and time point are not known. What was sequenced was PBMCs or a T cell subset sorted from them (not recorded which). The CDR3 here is CASSLAGMVWDEQFF. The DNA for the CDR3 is TGCGCCAGCAGCTTGGCAGGGATGGTATGGGATGAGCAGTTCTTC.